This entry lists 27 T cell receptor beta chains sequenced from one sample in a study of blood T cell repertoires in COVID-19. Data came from immunoSEQ multiplex PCR; TCRdb stores just in-frame clones and leaves some out. The sample includes over 200,000 clones, 70% to 85% seen only once; the top ten take less than 2%. Sequenced material: PBMCs or T cells enriched from blood (not recorded which). The receptors shown here come from a man in his 60s who had recovered from COVID-19.

The chain couples TRBV11-3 to TRBJ2-7, with D maybe TRBD2 (7 bases). V lost 5 bases, J lost 6 bases, and 20 bases lay in between. This CDR3 has 15 residues. Germline CDR1 SGHNT, CDR2 YENEEA. In DNA form, the CDR3 reads TGTGCCAGCAGCGATAGCGGGCACACGGACAGCGAGCAGTACTTC. As protein: CASSDSGHTDSEQYF.

The chain employs TRBV11-3 and TRBJ2-5; the match to TRBD2 covers 10 bases. V trimming: 5 bases; J trimming: 7 bases; junction bases outside the gene matches: 7. CDR3 length equals 14 residues. The germline V gene encodes CDR1 SGHNT and CDR2 YENEEA. Here the CDR3 DNA reads TGTGCCAGCAGCGCCCGGACTAGCGGTGGGACCCAGTACTTC. Its translation: CASSARTSGGTQYF.

The chain combines TRBV5-1 with TRBJ2-1; the D gene is possibly TRBD2 (5 bases). The germline gives CDR1 SGHRS, CDR2 YFSETQ. This CDR3 is 16 amino acids long. Trimming took off 3 bases at V and 3 bases at J, with 16 bases between the two ends. CDR3 sequence reads: CASSSEVPGIYNEQFF. DNA of the CDR3: TGCGCCAGCAGCTCGGAGGTCCCGGGGATCTACAATGAGCAGTTCTTC.

This sequence joins TRBV4-3 and TRBJ2-1; 7 bases agree with TRBD1. This CDR3 region has 15 residues. Germline assignment: CDR1 LGHNA and CDR2 YSLEER. V lost 3 bases and J lost 9; bases outside the gene matches: 11. CDR3 sequence (DNA): TGCGCCAGCAGCCAGCAAGGGGGCTATATAGGTGAGCAGTTCTTC. Protein product: CASSQQGGYIGEQFF.

The chain joins TRBV5-1 to TRBJ1-1; maybe TRBD1 (5 bases). Trimming removed 1 base at V and 4 bases at J, with 17 bases between. The CDR3 covers 16 residues. Germline assignment: CDR1 SGHRS and CDR2 YFSETQ. The CDR3 region is CASSLRRGRSGTEAFF. The CDR3 DNA sequence: TGCGCCAGCAGCTTGAGGAGGGGCCGCTCTGGCACTGAAGCTTTCTTT.

This sequence joins TRBV28 and TRBJ2-7, with TRBD2 identical over 9 bases. The CDR3 has 15 residues. The V segment lost 2 bases and the J segment 2 bases; nucleotides outside the gene matches: 4. Germline V gene sequence: CDR1 MDHEN, CDR2 SYDVKM. The CDR3 here is CASSLMGGGAYEQYF. Written as DNA, the CDR3 is TGTGCCAGCAGTTTAATGGGCGGGGGGGCCTACGAGCAGTACTTC. Full variable domain (missing parts from reference TRBV28 and TRBJ2-7): DVKVTQSSRYLVKRTGEKVFLECVQDMDHENMFWYRQDPGLGLRLIYFSYDVKMKEKGDIPEGYSVSREKKERFSLILESASTNQTSMYLCASSLMGGGAYEQYFGPGTRLTVT.

This clone was seen once. J is TRBJ1-1 and V is TRBV3-1 (or the pseudogene TRBV3-2); unclear D gene. CDR3 length: 14 amino acids. The V gene's germline CDR1 is LGHDT and CDR2 YNNKEL (reference sequence). V was shortened by 6 bases and J by 1 base, with 12 bases between the two germline ends. CDR3 amino acids: CASSQSRANTEAFF. In DNA form, the CDR3 reads TGTGCCAGCAGTCAGTCGCGGGCGAACACTGAAGCTTTCTTT.

The chain uses TRBV5-1 and TRBJ1-5; TRBD1 might be the D (5 bases). Germline values: CDR1 SGHRS, CDR2 YFSETQ. With 4 bases removed from V and 5 bases from J, the gap between germline ends came to 10 bases. CDR3 length: 13 residues. This chain's CDR3 is CASSPDTDQPQHF. CDR3 in DNA: TGCGCCAGCAGCCCGGACACCGATCAGCCCCAGCATTTT.

CDR3 loop: CASSSWGDSTDTQYF. The CDR3 nucleotides are TGTGCCAGCAGTTCGTGGGGGGACTCCACAGATACGCAGTATTTT. V usage is TRBV6-2 or TRBV6-3 and J usage is TRBJ2-3; D is perhaps TRBD2 (6 bases). In germline, CDR1 is MNHEY, CDR2 SVGEGT. Trimming shortened V by 4 bases and J by 2 bases, and 13 bases separated the two germline ends. This CDR3 spans 15 amino acids.

In its sample, this clone was seen once. V is TRBV18 and J is TRBJ2-3; 11 bases match TRBD2. There are 16 residues in the CDR3. Losses at the gene ends were 4 bases for V and 2 bases for J; bases not matched to a gene: 5. Germline V lookup: CDR1 KGHSH, CDR2 LQKENI. The CDR3 bases are TGTGCCAGCTCACAAGGGACTAGCGGAAACACAGATACGCAGTATTTT. This gives the protein CASSQGTSGNTDTQYF.

V is TRBV7-9 and J is TRBJ2-7; the match to TRBD1 covers 8 bases. The CDR3 extends over 16 amino acids. J was trimmed by 4 bases and V by 4 bases; bases with no gene match: 12. The germline gives CDR1 SEHNR, CDR2 FQNEAQ (reference sequence). DNA for the CDR3: TGTGCCAGCAGCTCCGGACAGGGATCCGTACGGTACGAGCAGTACTTC. This gives the protein CASSSGQGSVRYEQYF. The full variable domain, in which reference TRBV7-9 and TRBJ2-7 provide the parts outside the CDR3, is DTGVSQNPRHKITKRGQNVTFRCDPISEHNRLYWYRQTLGQGPEFLTYFQNEAQLEKSRLLSDRFSAERPKGSFSTLEIQRTEQGDSAMYLCASSSGQGSVRYEQYFGPGTRLTVT.

The chain joins TRBV6-5 to TRBJ2-7; possibly TRBD1 for D (6 bases). The germline V gene has CDR1 MNHEY and CDR2 SVGAGI. The CDR3 runs to 14 residues. V shed 6 bases and J shed 0 bases, with 12 bases lying between them. CDR3: CASSIRDTSYEQYF. CDR3 nucleotides: TGTGCCAGCAGCATCCGGGACACCTCCTACGAGCAGTACTTC.

This clone was picked up one time. J is TRBJ1-4 and V is TRBV21-1; the table assigns TRBD1, which was not confirmed against the DNA. TRBV21-1 is tagged as a pseudogene. The CDR3 spans 16 residues. The CDR3 sequence: CASSKGEGQGHEKLFF. The CDR3 nucleotides are TGTGCCAGCAGCAAAGGTGAGGGACAGGGTCATGAAAAACTGTTTTTT.

The rearrangement links TRBV3-1 (or the pseudogene TRBV3-2) to TRBJ1-1; 10 bases are shared with TRBD1. The CDR3 loop spans 14 amino acids. Trimming at V came to 5 bases and at J to 4 bases, leaving 4 bases not matched to a gene. Germline CDR1 LGHDT, CDR2 YNNKEL (reference sequence). CDR3 DNA sequence: TGTGCCAGCAGCTACCGGGACAGGGGCACTGAAGCTTTCTTT. It encodes CASSYRDRGTEAFF.

This clone was recorded only once. The gene calls are TRBV7-2 and TRBJ2-3; D unresolved. The germline V gene encodes CDR1 SGHTA and CDR2 FQGNSA. The CDR3 is made up of 14 amino acids. V was shortened by 3 bases and J by 2 bases, with 9 bases between the two germline ends. CDR3 sequence reads: CASSLVRNTDTQYF. The DNA for the CDR3 is TGTGCCAGCAGCTTGGTCAGAAACACAGATACGCAGTATTTT.

The chain combines TRBV6-5 with TRBJ2-7, with 8 bases that match TRBD2. In germline, CDR1 is MNHEY, CDR2 SVGAGI. This CDR3 spans 14 amino acids. After removal of 7 bases from V and 6 bases from J, the junction contained 11 bases not matched to a gene. CDR3 residues: CASTVGRGVAEQYF. The CDR3 coding sequence is TGTGCCAGCACCGTCGGGAGGGGGGTCGCCGAGCAGTACTTC.

The chain recombines TRBV11-2 with TRBJ1-3; maybe TRBD1 (5 bases). Germline V CDR1 and CDR2: SGHAT, FQNNGV. The length of the CDR3 is 15 residues. Between the trimmed V and J ends, which lost 4 bases and 0 bases, there was a span of 10 bases. Written as DNA, the CDR3 is TGTGCCAGCAGCTATACGGGGGGCTCTGGAAACACCATATATTTT. Protein: CASSYTGGSGNTIYF.

The chain employs TRBV5-6 and TRBJ2-2; 7 nucleotides agree with TRBD2. J gave up 7 bases and V 3 bases, and 6 bases lay outside the gene matches. The CDR3 length is 14 residues. Per germline, CDR1 SGHDT and CDR2 YYEEEE. The CDR3 loop is CASSSGSGFGELFF. The CDR3 DNA reads TGTGCCAGCAGCTCCGGTAGCGGGTTCGGGGAGCTGTTTTTT.

The rearrangement uses TRBV21-1 and TRBJ1-2; TRBD1 is taken as the D call from the table, unchecked against the DNA. TRBV21-1 represents a pseudogene. The CDR3 covers 17 residues. CDR3 loop: CASSKRDRETNYSGYTF. Here the CDR3 DNA reads TGTGCCAGCAGCAAACGGGACAGGGAGACTAACTATAGTGGCTACACCTTC.

The CDR3 here is CASSQDWAAGEQETQYF. CDR3 bases: TGTGCCAGCAGCCAAGATTGGGCAGCGGGGGAACAAGAGACCCAGTACTTC. The chain has TRBV3-1 (or the pseudogene TRBV3-2) and TRBJ2-5; TRBD2 aligns across 8 bases. The CDR3 covers 17 residues. J gave up 2 bases and V 0 bases, and 8 bases lay outside the gene matches. Per germline, CDR1 LGHDT and CDR2 YNNKEL (reference sequence).

The chain links TRBV24-1 to TRBJ2-2, with D perhaps matching TRBD1 (6 bases). The CDR3 contains 14 residues. The germline V and J ends were trimmed by 2 bases and 6 bases, with 9 bases remaining between them. CDR1 KGHDR and CDR2 SFDVKD come from the germline V gene. The CDR3 loop is CATSDSYRAGELFF. The CDR3 DNA reads as TGTGCCACCAGTGATTCGTACAGGGCCGGGGAGCTGTTTTTT.

The rearrangement joins TRBV19 to TRBJ1-1; 7 bases align to TRBD1. Germline values: CDR1 LNHDA, CDR2 SQIVND (reference sequence). The CDR3 is made up of 14 amino acids. Losses at the gene ends were 6 bases for V and 5 bases for J; bases not matched to a gene: 9. CDR3 sequence reads: CASSSQGRRTEAFF. The CDR3 DNA reads as TGTGCCAGTAGCTCACAGGGGCGGAGGACTGAAGCTTTCTTT.

The chain joins TRBV18 to TRBJ1-5, with 8 nucleotides matching TRBD1. The CDR3 runs 18 residues. With V trimmed by 4 bases and J by 5 bases, 16 bases remained unmatched. Per the germline V gene, CDR1 is KGHSH and CDR2 is LQKENI. The chain's CDR3 is CASSQLRRTGSGDQPQHF. DNA for the CDR3: TGTGCCAGCTCACAACTCAGAAGGACAGGGTCGGGGGATCAGCCCCAGCATTTT.

The chain joins TRBV5-4 to TRBJ2-5, with 7 bases aligning to TRBD1. CDR3 length equals 15 residues. J was trimmed by 4 bases and V by 4 bases; bases with no gene match: 10. Germline V gene sequence: CDR1 SGHNT, CDR2 YYREEE (reference sequence). The DNA for the CDR3 is TGTGCCAGCAGCACTAAGGGGGCCCCCGGAGAGACCCAGTACTTC. Its protein is CASSTKGAPGETQYF.

The gene calls are TRBV18 and TRBJ2-1; 8 bases agree with TRBD2. This CDR3 is built from 15 residues. The germline V gene has CDR1 KGHSH and CDR2 LQKENI. With 6 bases clipped from V and 4 bases from J, the junction kept 8 bases outside the gene matches. The CDR3 sequence: CASSRLGGEYNEQFF. CDR3 nucleotide sequence: TGTGCCAGCTCCCGACTCGGGGGGGAGTACAATGAGCAGTTCTTC.

The V gene is TRBV23-1, the J gene TRBJ1-1; 12 positions agree with TRBD1. TRBV23-1 qualifies as an ORF whose function is uncertain. The CDR3 length is 19 residues. Germline trimming cut 3 bases from V and 5 bases from J; bases unmatched to any gene: 16. DNA for the CDR3: TGCGCCAGCAGTCACCCTCCGGGGACAGGGGGCTTGGTAGGAACTGAAGCTTTCTTT. This gives the protein CASSHPPGTGGLVGTEAFF.

This clone was observed a few times. The sample carries other DNA sequences with the same CDR3. The chain combines TRBV29-1 with TRBJ1-1; maybe TRBD1 (6 bases). CDR1 and CDR2 from the germline V gene are SQVTM and ANQGSEA. Deletions cut 6 bases from V and 4 bases from J, with 15 bases between. The CDR3 spans 13 residues. CDR3 in DNA: TGCAGCGTGGAGCGGGGGCCGGGCACTGAAGCTTTCTTT. This translates into CSVERGPGTEAFF.